Listed below are T cell receptor beta chains from one sample, sequenced in a study of T cell changes during pregnancy in multiple sclerosis. The data were produced by immunoSEQ multiplex PCR, yet TCRdb's version contains in-frame clones alone and is incomplete. The data contain more than 45,000 clones, 85% to 95% of them singletons. The material sequenced was CD8+ T cells from peripheral blood mononuclear cells, taken in the second trimester of pregnancy. The receptors stem from a female donor with multiple sclerosis, enrolled in a pregnancy study. Each CDR3 is given with its conserved first and last residue. A D gene is named only where the DNA matches it firmly. Clone size is stated in some rows and not others, as once, few, many or a class when expanded.

J,D,V,size,length,DNA,CDR3
TRBJ2-2,TRBD2,TRBV7-7,NA,17,TGTGCCAGCAGCCCCCGACTAGCGGATTCGAACACCGGGGAGCTGTTTTTT,CASSPRLADSNTGELFF
TRBJ2-6,NA,TRBV29-1,NA,14,TGCAGCGTTTATACAGGCTCTGGGGCCAACGTCCTGACTTTC,CSVYTGSGANVLTF
TRBJ1-5,NA,TRBV2,NA,14,TGTGCCAGCAGGACAGATTTGAGCAATCAGCCCCAGCATTTT,CASRTDLSNQPQHF
TRBJ1-1,TRBD1,TRBV4-1,NA,16,TGCGCCAGCAGCTCACGACAGGGGGCTTTGAACACTGAAGCTTTCTTT,CASSSRQGALNTEAFF
TRBJ2-7,TRBD2,TRBV27,NA,16,TGTGCCAGCAGTTTATCCTCGACTAGCGGCATATACGAGCAGTACTTC,CASSLSSTSGIYEQYF
TRBJ2-7,TRBD1,TRBV7-9,NA,14,TGTGCCAGCAGCTTAACAGGGGGCTATTACGAGCAGTACTTC,CASSLTGGYYEQYF
TRBJ2-1,TRBD2,TRBV9,NA,15,TGTGCCAGCAGCGGGACTAGCGGGGCGAACAATGAGCAGTTCTTC,CASSGTSGANNEQFF
TRBJ2-2,NA,TRBV30,NA,14,TGTGCCTGGAGTGTCCCTAAAGACAACGGGGAGCTGTTTTTT,CAWSVPKDNGELFF
TRBJ2-1,NA,TRBV21-1,NA,18,TGTGCCAGCAGCAAAGGATGGAGTAGCGGGGATCTGTACAATGAGCAGTTCTTC,CASSKGWSSGDLYNEQFF
TRBJ2-3,TRBD1,TRBV9,NA,14,TGTGCCAGCAGCCTGGACAGGGGGACAGATACGCAGTATTTT,CASSLDRGTDTQYF
TRBJ2-7,TRBD1,TRBV4-1,NA,15,TGCGCCAGCAGCCAAGAGTCCCCAGGGGGCGGCGAGCAGTACTTC,CASSQESPGGGEQYF
TRBJ2-1,NA,TRBV5-1,NA,15,TGCGCCAGCAGCAAGGACACCGGCTTTGACAATGAGCAGTTCTTC,CASSKDTGFDNEQFF
TRBJ2-2,NA,TRBV12-2,NA,17,TGTGCAAGTCGCCCCCATGGGCGTTGGAGGGGGGGAGGGGAGCTGTTTTTT,CASRPHGRWRGGGELFF
TRBJ1-2,NA,TRBV2,NA,15,TGTGCCAGCAGTGAAAGGGGGAGAAATAACTATGGCTACACCTTC,CASSERGRNNYGYTF
TRBJ1-1,TRBD1,TRBV30,NA,14,TGTGCCTGGAGTTCATCACAGGGGCGGTCTGAAGCTTTCTTT,CAWSSSQGRSEAFF
TRBJ1-4,NA,TRBV4-1,NA,13,TGCGCCAGCAGAGAGGGATATTTAGAAAAACTGTTTTTT,CASREGYLEKLFF
TRBJ1-4,NA,TRBV30,NA,14,TGTGCCTGCCGGACTCTACCTCCACAGGAAAAACTGTTTTTT,CACRTLPPQEKLFF
TRBJ2-5,TRBD2,TRBV5-6,once,17,TGTGCCAGCAGCTTGGGACTAGCGGGAGATTTGGGAGAGACCCAGTACTTC,CASSLGLAGDLGETQYF
TRBJ1-5,NA,TRBV27,NA,15,TGTGCCAGCAGTTCTCAGGGTTCTAGCAATCAGCCCCAGCATTTT,CASSSQGSSNQPQHF
TRBJ1-2,TRBD1,TRBV9,NA,14,TGTGCCAGCTCCCCTCTCAGGGGGGACTATGGCTACACCTTC,CASSPLRGDYGYTF
TRBJ2-1,NA,TRBV19,NA,14,TGTGCCAGTAGTAAGGACAGCTCCTACAATGAGCAGTTCTTC,CASSKDSSYNEQFF
TRBJ2-5,NA,TRBV5-1,NA,13,TGCGCCAGCAGCCGGACAGATCGGGAGACCCAGTACTTC,CASSRTDRETQYF
TRBJ2-1,NA,TRBV7-2,NA,16,TGTGCCAGCAGCTCCCCTGGGAGGACCTCCTACAATGAGCAGTTCTTC,CASSSPGRTSYNEQFF
TRBJ2-7,TRBD1,TRBV7-7,NA,14,TGTGCCAGCAGCGTATCGGGACAGGGTGACGAGCAGTACTTC,CASSVSGQGDEQYF
TRBJ2-1,TRBD2,TRBV7-8,few,13,TGTGCCAGCAGTCCAAGCGGGAGCGTTGAGCAGTTCTTC,CASSPSGSVEQFF
TRBJ1-2,TRBD1,TRBV9,NA,14,TGTGCCAGCAGCGCGGATGAGGGACAGGATGGCTACACCTTC,CASSADEGQDGYTF
TRBJ2-5,NA,TRBV14,NA,15,TGTGCCAGCAGCCTAATTCCGGGACTTCAAGAGACCCAGTACTTC,CASSLIPGLQETQYF
TRBJ2-7,TRBD2,TRBV19,NA,13,TGTGCCAGTAAACTAGCGGGAGCCTACGAGCAGTACTTC,CASKLAGAYEQYF
TRBJ2-2,NA,TRBV27,NA,18,TGTGCCAGCAGTTTATACCTTAGTAGCGGAGGGACGGGCGGGGAGCTGTTTTTT,CASSLYLSSGGTGGELFF
TRBJ1-5,NA,TRBV7-2,NA,14,TGTGCCAGCAGCCCCCCGGGGGGCAATCAGCCCCAGCATTTT,CASSPPGGNQPQHF
TRBJ2-7,TRBD1,TRBV5-1,NA,14,TGCGCCAGCAGTTACCCGGGACAGGGGGACGAGCAGTACTTC,CASSYPGQGDEQYF
TRBJ1-2,TRBD1,TRBV29-1,NA,13,TGCAGCGTTAAGGACAGGGGGCAGGATGGCTACACCTTC,CSVKDRGQDGYTF
TRBJ2-7,NA,TRBV27,NA,12,TGTGCCAGCAGTTCTCTAAACTACGAGCAGTACTTC,CASSSLNYEQYF
TRBJ1-1,NA,TRBV2,NA,12,TGTGCCAGCAGGACAGCGAACACTGAAGCTTTCTTT,CASRTANTEAFF
TRBJ2-7,TRBD2,TRBV14,NA,18,TGTGCCAGCAGCCAAGCCCCTTCACTAGCGGGCGGATTTTACGAGCAGTACTTC,CASSQAPSLAGGFYEQYF
TRBJ1-1,NA,TRBV11-3,NA,13,TGTGCCAGCAGCTTTCGCGGGGGCACTGAAGCTTTCTTT,CASSFRGGTEAFF
TRBJ2-7,NA,TRBV29-1,once,16,TGCAGCGTTGAAAGGGTGGGGCAGGGGGGCCCCTACGAGCAGTACTTC,CSVERVGQGGPYEQYF
TRBJ2-5,NA,TRBV11-1,NA,14,TGTGCCAGCTCGAGAGGACGGGGCCAAGAGACCCAGTACTTC,CASSRGRGQETQYF
TRBJ1-2,NA,TRBV4-1,NA,14,TGCGCCAGTAGAGGGGGGGAAGCTAACTATGGCTACACCTTC,CASRGGEANYGYTF
TRBJ2-7,NA,TRBV19,NA,15,TGTGCCAGTAGTATAAGGCCGGAGGGCCCTAACGAGCAGTACTTC,CASSIRPEGPNEQYF
TRBJ2-7,TRBD1,TRBV2,NA,14,TGTGCCAGCAGTGAATCGGGGACAGACTACGAGCAGTACTTC,CASSESGTDYEQYF
TRBJ2-7,NA,TRBV7-8,NA,15,TGTGCCAGCAGCTTAGGCTGGGCGCCTTACTACGAGCAGTACTTC,CASSLGWAPYYEQYF
TRBJ2-7,NA,TRBV5-5,NA,14,TGTGCCAGCAGCTTGGACCTTAGCTCCTACGAGCAGTACTTC,CASSLDLSSYEQYF
TRBJ1-4,TRBD1,TRBV4-2,NA,17,TGTGCCAGCAGCCAAGCCGGACAGGGTACGGGCAATGAAAAACTGTTTTTT,CASSQAGQGTGNEKLFF
TRBJ1-4,NA,TRBV28,NA,16,TGTGCCAGCGGGGACTATTCGAGAGCAACTAATGAAAAACTGTTTTTT,CASGDYSRATNEKLFF
TRBJ2-7,NA,TRBV19,NA,14,TGTGCCAGTAGTGCAGCAGGGTTTTCGTACGAGCAGTACTTC,CASSAAGFSYEQYF
TRBJ2-1,TRBD1,TRBV7-3,NA,16,TGTGCCAGCAGCTTAACCCTTCAGGGGGCCAGGGATGAGCAGTTCTTC,CASSLTLQGARDEQFF
TRBJ2-3,TRBD2,TRBV5-1,NA,15,TGCGCCAGCAGCCCTGGGGGAGGGTCCACAGATACGCAGTATTTT,CASSPGGGSTDTQYF
TRBJ1-1,NA,TRBV27,NA,14,TGTGCCAGCAGTTCCCCCGGTTTCAACACTGAAGCTTTCTTT,CASSSPGFNTEAFF
TRBJ1-1,TRBD1,TRBV6-1,NA,15,TGTGCCAGCACCCTGACCTTAGACAGGGGCACTGAAGCTTTCTTT,CASTLTLDRGTEAFF
TRBJ1-4,NA,TRBV18,NA,16,TGTGCCAGCTCACCCCCGACGGGTGATGGGAGTGAAAAACTGTTTTTT,CASSPPTGDGSEKLFF
TRBJ2-3,TRBD1,TRBV4-2,NA,15,TGTGCCAGCAGCCAAGGACAGGGAACCACAGATACGCAGTATTTT,CASSQGQGTTDTQYF
TRBJ2-5,NA,TRBV11-2,once,15,TGTGCCAGCAGCACGGGAGCGGGTATCCAAGAGACCCAGTACTTC,CASSTGAGIQETQYF
TRBJ2-2,TRBD1,TRBV13,NA,15,TGTGCCAGCAGCCAGATCGACAGGGCCACCGGGGAGCTGTTTTTT,CASSQIDRATGELFF
TRBJ1-2,NA,TRBV5-4,NA,15,TGTGCCAGCAGCTTGGCCCCAGGGGCGAACTATGGCTACACCTTC,CASSLAPGANYGYTF
TRBJ2-7,NA,TRBV19,NA,14,TGTGCCAGTTCCTTGGCTGGCGGGATCTCCGAGCAGTACTTC,CASSLAGGISEQYF